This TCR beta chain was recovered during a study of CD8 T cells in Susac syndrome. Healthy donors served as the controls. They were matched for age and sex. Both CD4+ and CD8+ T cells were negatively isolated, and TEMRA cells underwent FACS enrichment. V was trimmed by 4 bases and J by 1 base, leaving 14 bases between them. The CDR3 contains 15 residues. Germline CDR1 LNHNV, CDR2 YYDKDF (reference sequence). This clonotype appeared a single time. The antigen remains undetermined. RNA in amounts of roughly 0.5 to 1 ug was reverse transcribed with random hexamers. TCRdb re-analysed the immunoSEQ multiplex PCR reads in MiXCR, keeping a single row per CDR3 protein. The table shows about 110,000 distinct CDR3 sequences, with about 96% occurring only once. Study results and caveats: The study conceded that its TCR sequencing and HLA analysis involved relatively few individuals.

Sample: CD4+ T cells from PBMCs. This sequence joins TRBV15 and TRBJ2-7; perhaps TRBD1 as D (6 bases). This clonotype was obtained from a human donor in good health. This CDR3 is CATSTYRDASYEQYF. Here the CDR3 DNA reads TGTGCCACCAGCACATACAGGGACGCGTCCTACGAGCAGTACTTC.